The T cell receptor beta chain under discussion was sequenced for a study of blood T cell repertoires in COVID-19. CDR1 is WSHSY, CDR2 SAAADI, per germline. The CDR3 contains 14 residues. Trimming took 7 bases from V and 1 from J, leaving 11 bases between them. Methods used by the authors: Reference gene primers were amplified, and this amplification served to estimate nucleated cell counts. Some clones are missing from TCRdb's copy, which holds only in-frame ones; the method was immunoSEQ multiplex PCR. V, J and clone size are those of that table, while D and trimming were read from the DNA. There are around 100,000 clones in the sample; roughly 87% occur only once, and 6.2% lies in the top ten. This clone was observed once.

This sequence was found in a human donor in a cohort sampled during active COVID-19. Sequences were obtained from peripheral blood. This sequence joins TRBV10-2 and TRBJ2-1, with D tentatively TRBD2 (5 bases). CDR3 DNA sequence: TGCGCCAGCAAATCAGCGGAGTCCTACAATGAGCAGTTCTTC. This codes for CASKSAESYNEQFF.